The 18 T cell receptor beta chains below were found in one sample sequenced in a study of blood T cell repertoires in COVID-19. Libraries were prepared by immunoSEQ multiplex PCR; TCRdb keeps only in-frame clonotypes and omits some of them. The sample holds some 460,000 clones, approximately 90% seen once. Sequences were obtained from peripheral blood. The receptors derive from a woman under 40 with acute or convalescent COVID-19.

The chain joins TRBV28 to TRBJ1-1, with D uncertain. Trimming took off 6 bases at V and 1 base at J, with 15 bases between the two ends. Germline V gene sequence: CDR1 MDHEN, CDR2 SYDVKM. CDR3 size: 15 residues. The CDR3: CASSSPPEGNTEAFF. The CDR3, as DNA: TGTGCCAGCAGCTCCCCCCCCGAGGGGAACACTGAAGCTTTCTTT.

The chain couples TRBV27 to TRBJ2-3, with 9 bases that match TRBD1. The CDR3 extends over 16 amino acids. J lost 1 base, V lost 0 bases, and 2 bases had no gene match. Per germline, CDR1 MNHEY and CDR2 SMNVEV (reference sequence). CDR3 residues: CASSLSRDRGTDTQYF. CDR3 sequence (DNA): TGTGCCAGCAGTTTATCTAGGGACAGGGGCACAGATACGCAGTATTTT.

The CDR3 DNA sequence: TGCGCAAGAATCCCCCCGCCACACACAGATACGCAGTATTTT. Amino acid sequence: CARIPPPHTDTQYF. The chain employs TRBV4-1 and TRBJ2-3; no clear D gene. The CDR3 is 14 residues long. CDR1 is MGHRA, CDR2 YSYEKL, per germline.

Of note for this clone: This specimen includes other DNA sequences encoding the same CDR3. The chain employs TRBV20-1 and TRBJ2-7; D not certain. The CDR3 is made up of 10 amino acids. Trimming pared 5 bases from V and 4 bases from J, leaving 6 bases between. In germline, CDR1 is DFQATT, CDR2 SNEGSKA (reference sequence). DNA for the CDR3: TGCAGTGCTTCCCGTTACGAGCAGTACTTC. Translated: CSASRYEQYF.

J is TRBJ2-7 and V is TRBV5-5; TRBD1 agrees at 11 bases. The CDR3 covers 14 residues. Trimming removed 7 bases from V and 2 bases from J; junction bases left unmatched: 5. The germline gives CDR1 SGHKS, CDR2 YYEKEE (reference sequence). This CDR3 reads CASDRDRGTYEQYF. CDR3 DNA: TGTGCCAGCGACCGGGACAGGGGGACCTACGAGCAGTACTTC.

This chain links TRBV11-2 with TRBJ2-3; TRBD2 might be the D (7 bases). Trimming took off 5 bases at V and 9 bases at J, with 15 bases between the two ends. The germline V gene has CDR1 SGHAT and CDR2 FQNNGV. The length of the CDR3 is 13 residues. The chain's CDR3 is CASSPYGGQTQYF. CDR3 sequence (DNA): TGTGCCAGCAGCCCCTACGGGGGGCAGACGCAGTATTTT. Complete variable domain (other parts from reference TRBV11-2 and TRBJ2-3): EAGVAQSPRYKIIEKRQSVAFWCNPISGHATLYWYQQILGQGPKLLIQFQNNGVVDDSQLPKDRFSAERLKGVDSTLKIQPAKLEDSAVYLCASSPYGGQTQYFGPGTRLTVL.

The chain's CDR3 is CASSYGRGGLETQYF. Here the CDR3 DNA reads TGTGCCAGCAGTTACGGGCGGGGGGGCCTGGAGACCCAGTACTTC. The genes are TRBV6-6 and TRBJ2-5, with 9 bases lining up with TRBD2. This CDR3 spans 15 amino acids. V trimming: 2 bases; J trimming: 5 bases; junction bases outside the gene matches: 6. The germline CDR1 and CDR2 sequences are MNHNY and SVGAGI (reference sequence).

V gene TRBV7-2 combines with J gene TRBJ2-5; 8 nucleotides match TRBD1. After removal of 5 bases from V and 10 bases from J, the junction contained 9 bases not matched to a gene. The CDR3 contains 13 residues. Germline loops: CDR1 SGHTA, CDR2 FQGNSA. CDR3 DNA sequence: TGTGCCAGCAGCAGGAGGACAGGGCTGGTCCAGTACTTC. Its translation is CASSRRTGLVQYF.

The chain couples TRBV28 to TRBJ2-3, with 10 bases aligning to TRBD2. The V gene's germline CDR1 is MDHEN and CDR2 SYDVKM. Losses at the gene ends were 3 bases for V and 3 bases for J; bases not matched to a gene: 6. CDR3 length: 16 residues. This chain's CDR3 is CASSFLSGGETDTQYF. The CDR3 bases are TGTGCCAGCAGTTTTCTCAGCGGGGGGGAGACAGATACGCAGTATTTT.

This rearrangement joins TRBV19 to TRBJ2-5, with TRBD2 identical over 7 bases. V gave up 3 bases and J gave up 1 base; unmatched junction bases: 8. This CDR3 is 16 amino acids long. CDR1 is LNHDA, CDR2 SQIVND, per germline (reference sequence). In DNA, the CDR3 is TGTGCCAGTAGTATTGGGAGTTCTAGCGGCCAAGAGACCCAGTACTTC. Translation: CASSIGSSSGQETQYF.

The V gene is TRBV28, the J gene TRBJ2-3; tentatively, D is TRBD2 (5 bases). V shed 8 bases and J shed 4 bases, with 16 bases lying between them. CDR1 is MDHEN, CDR2 SYDVKM, per germline. This CDR3 is built from 14 residues. This CDR3 reads CASRNRGLPDTQYF. CDR3 coding DNA: TGTGCCAGCCGGAATCGAGGGCTGCCAGATACGCAGTATTTT.

This clone was found once. The rearrangement joins TRBV5-5 to TRBJ1-1; no clear D. V lost 0 bases to trimming and J lost 0 bases, with 6 bases between them. The germline gives CDR1 SGHKS, CDR2 YYEKEE (reference sequence). This CDR3 region has 14 residues. As DNA, the CDR3 is TGTGCCAGCAGCTTGGTAACAGTGAACACTGAAGCTTTCTTT. Its protein is CASSLVTVNTEAFF.

This chain joins TRBV27 and TRBJ2-1; D is unresolved. CDR3 length: 15 residues. The V gene's germline CDR1 is MNHEY and CDR2 SMNVEV (reference sequence). V lost 3 bases and J lost 0, with 9 bases in between. CDR3 sequence: CASSFSASSYNEQFF. Here the CDR3 DNA reads TGTGCCAGCAGTTTCTCAGCGAGCTCCTACAATGAGCAGTTCTTC.

CDR3 amino acids: CASSQSGDREYNEQFF. The CDR3 DNA reads TGTGCCAGCAGTCAGAGTGGGGACAGGGAGTACAATGAGCAGTTCTTC. This sequence joins TRBV2 and TRBJ2-1, with 9 bases aligning to TRBD1. CDR3 length equals 16 residues. Trimming cost V 5 bases and J 4 bases; bases outside gene matches: 9. Per germline, CDR1 SNHLY and CDR2 FYNNEI.

V gene TRBV2 combines with J gene TRBJ2-7, with a possible D match to TRBD2 (6 bases). V shed 8 bases and J shed 4 bases, with 15 bases lying between them. The germline CDR1 and CDR2 sequences are SNHLY and FYNNEI. CDR3 length: 13 residues. The CDR3: CASGQPRGYEQYF. In DNA, the CDR3 is TGTGCCAGCGGGCAGCCACGGGGGTACGAGCAGTACTTC. The full variable domain, its missing parts supplied by reference TRBV2 and TRBJ2-7, is EPEVTQTPSHQVTQMGQEVILRCVPISNHLYFYWYRQILGQKVEFLVSFYNNEISEKSEIFDDQFSVERPDGSNFTLKIRSTKLEDSAMYFCASGQPRGYEQYFGPGTRLTVT.

This chain uses TRBV7-3 with TRBJ2-3; the D is unclear. This CDR3 is built from 14 residues. Trimming left V 5 bases short and J 3 bases short, with 12 bases between. Per the germline V gene, CDR1 is SGHTA and CDR2 is FQGTGA. The DNA for the CDR3 is TGTGCCAGCAGCCTAGATTGGTTTACAGATACGCAGTATTTT. This translates into CASSLDWFTDTQYF.

This clone was observed a single time. The rearrangement uses TRBV5-4 and TRBJ2-7; tentatively, D is TRBD2 (7 bases). Germline loops: CDR1 SGHNT, CDR2 YYREEE (reference sequence). V lost 1 base and J 4 bases, leaving 30 bases between the germline ends. The CDR3 length is 20 residues. As DNA, the CDR3 is TGTGCCAGCAGCTTGATTTTCCCGAGCGGCTGGAGGGGGGGACTGTACGAGCAGTACTTC. Encoded protein: CASSLIFPSGWRGGLYEQYF.

The CDR3 loop reads CASSPPGHIYEQYF. The CDR3 DNA is TGTGCCAGCAGCCCCCCGGGACATATCTACGAGCAGTACTTC. The chain carries TRBV7-6 and TRBJ2-7; a possible D gene is TRBD1 (6 bases). The V end was cut by 5 bases, the J end by 3 bases, with 14 bases between. This CDR3 contains 14 residues. Germline lookup yields CDR1 SGHVS and CDR2 FNYEAQ.